Below are 13 T cell receptor beta chains sequenced from a single sample in a study of metastatic and nonmetastatic thyroid tumors. MiXCR re-clonotyped the PCR reads for TCRdb. The data show about 90,000 clones, roughly 8.6% seen once. Before thyroid surgery, none of the patients had received any treatment. Sequencing used blood. The receptor source for this set is a female donor with papillary thyroid cancer or a benign thyroid nodule (not recorded which). Some clones in this sample may be carry-over from other donors' samples.

The V gene is TRBV2, the J gene TRBJ1-2; 8 bases are a match to TRBD1. V was clipped by 6 bases and J by 4 bases; unmatched bases: 7. CDR1 and CDR2 (germline): SNHLY, FYNNEI. This CDR3 spans 14 amino acids. In nucleotides, the CDR3 is TGTGCCAGCAGCGGACAGGGAAAGAGCTATGGCTACACCTTC. Protein product: CASSGQGKSYGYTF.

There are many counts of this clone. This chain connects TRBV7-9 to TRBJ1-2; possible D gene TRBD1, 5 bases. The CDR3 is 13 residues long. V lost 5 bases, J lost 2 bases, and 9 bases lay in between. Germline V gene sequence: CDR1 SEHNR, CDR2 FQNEAQ (reference sequence). In DNA form, the CDR3 reads TGTGCCAGCAGCCTCGACAGCAACTATGGCTACACCTTC. This codes for CASSLDSNYGYTF.

This clone turned up a few times. The V call is TRBV6-1, the J call TRBJ2-2; D is ambiguous. The CDR3 length is 17 residues. CDR1 is MNHNS, CDR2 SASEGT, per germline. V was clipped by 2 bases and J by 0 bases, with 13 bases between them. The CDR3 DNA reads TGTGCCAGCAGTGAAATTGAGACGGACGCGAACACCGGGGAGCTGTTTTTT. It codes for CASSEIETDANTGELFF.

This clone has ten or more counts. The chain combines TRBV9 with TRBJ2-1; 10 positions agree with TRBD1. With 0 bases clipped from V and 5 bases from J, the junction kept 2 bases outside the gene matches. Germline V gene data show CDR1 as SGDLS and CDR2 as YYNGEE. The CDR3 spans 15 residues. This chain's CDR3 is CASSVETGGHNEQFF. The CDR3, as DNA: TGTGCCAGCAGCGTAGAGACAGGGGGCCACAATGAGCAGTTCTTC. The full variable domain, with the rest looked up from reference TRBV9 and TRBJ2-1, is DSGVTQTPKHLITATGQRVTLRCSPRSGDLSVYWYQQSLDQGLQFLIQYYNGEERAKGNILERFSAQQFPDLHSELNLSSLELGDSALYFCASSVETGGHNEQFFGPGTRLTVL.

This clone has ten or more counts. The CDR3 here is CASVYMDTEAFF. The DNA for the CDR3 is TGTGCTAGTGTCTATATGGACACTGAAGCTTTCTTT. The chain couples TRBV12-5 to TRBJ1-1; D gene unclear. The ends were cut back, 7 bases at V and 3 bases at J, with 9 bases in the middle. Germline values: CDR1 LGHNT, CDR2 FRNRAP. The CDR3 totals 12 residues.

This clone has at least ten counts. The chain combines TRBV6-4 with TRBJ2-1; TRBD1 aligns across 9 bases. The CDR3 length is 16 residues. V lost 0 bases and J lost 4; bases outside the gene matches: 4. Looked up from germline, CDR1 is MRHNA and CDR2 is SNTAGT. Written as DNA, the CDR3 is TGTGCCAGCAGTGACTCTGCCGGACAGGGGTACAATGAGCAGTTCTTC. Encoded protein: CASSDSAGQGYNEQFF.

This clone was counted many times. The chain couples TRBV28 to TRBJ2-5, with 8 bases identical to TRBD1. This CDR3 comprises 14 residues. Germline V gene data show CDR1 as MDHEN and CDR2 as SYDVKM. Trimming at V came to 5 bases and at J to 2 bases, leaving 4 bases not matched to a gene. The CDR3 coding sequence is TGTGCCAGCAGTCAAACAGGGGGGCAAGAGACCCAGTACTTC. This gives the protein CASSQTGGQETQYF. The whole variable domain, filled in from reference TRBV28 and TRBJ2-5, reads DVKVTQSSRYLVKRTGEKVFLECVQDMDHENMFWYRQDPGLGLRLIYFSYDVKMKEKGDIPEGYSVSREKKERFSLILESASTNQTSMYLCASSQTGGQETQYFGPGTRLLVL.

This clone was seen many times. J is TRBJ2-5 and V is TRBV20-1, with 7 bases aligning to TRBD2. The germline V gene encodes CDR1 DFQATT and CDR2 SNEGSKA (reference sequence). CDR3 size: 14 residues. V shed 2 bases and J 3 bases; nucleotides not matched to a gene: 6. CDR3 in amino acids: CSARLPGGKETQYF. The CDR3 nucleotides read TGCAGTGCTAGATTGCCCGGGGGGAAAGAGACCCAGTACTTC.

This clone was counted at least ten times. The V call is TRBV18, the J call TRBJ1-5; TRBD1 might be the D (5 bases). The CDR3 runs 13 residues. CDR1 KGHSH and CDR2 LQKENI come from the germline V gene. V lost 7 bases to trimming and J lost 6 bases, with 13 bases between them. The CDR3 DNA reads TGTGCCAGCTTTAAGGATGGGGGTCAGCCCCAGCATTTT. It encodes CASFKDGGQPQHF.

This clone was detected ten times or more. The rearrangement joins TRBV5-1 to TRBJ2-1; 9 bases are shared with TRBD2. Germline loops: CDR1 SGHRS, CDR2 YFSETQ. The ends lost 5 bases at V and 6 bases at J; junction bases unmatched: 9. The CDR3 contains 15 residues. The CDR3 region is CASSPSGGPPNEQFF. CDR3 DNA: TGCGCCAGCAGTCCCAGCGGGGGGCCGCCCAATGAGCAGTTCTTC.

For this clone: A much larger clone sits a single nucleotide away, making a read error possible. This chain connects TRBV7-6 to TRBJ2-1, with TRBD2 matching over 8 bases. After removal of 2 bases from V and 8 bases from J, the junction contained 8 bases not matched to a gene. The germline gives CDR1 SGHVS, CDR2 FNYEAQ. The CDR3 has 15 residues. CDR3 loop: CASSLSGSGADEQFF. The CDR3 DNA sequence: TGTGCCAGCAGCTTATCAGGTAGCGGGGCCGATGAGCAGTTCTTC.

This clone was found many times. The chain is built from TRBV27 and TRBJ2-1, with 13 bases that match TRBD2. The CDR3 covers 15 residues. After removal of 5 bases from V and 10 bases from J, the junction contained 8 bases not matched to a gene. The germline V gene encodes CDR1 MNHEY and CDR2 SMNVEV (reference sequence). The DNA of the CDR3 is TGTGCCAGCAGTGGAACTAGCGGGGGGGCCAGGGAGCAGTTCTTC. Encoded protein: CASSGTSGGAREQFF.

This clone was seen only a few times. The V call is TRBV10-1, the J call TRBJ1-1, with D possibly matching TRBD1 (5 bases). Germline V gene data show CDR1 as WNHNN and CDR2 as SYGVQD (reference sequence). The CDR3 is 14 residues long. Trimming took off 0 bases at V and 12 bases at J, with 17 bases between the two ends. CDR3 amino acids: CASSESVTGRSSFF. For the CDR3, the DNA is TGCGCCAGCAGTGAGTCGGTAACGGGGCGAAGTTCTTTCTTT.